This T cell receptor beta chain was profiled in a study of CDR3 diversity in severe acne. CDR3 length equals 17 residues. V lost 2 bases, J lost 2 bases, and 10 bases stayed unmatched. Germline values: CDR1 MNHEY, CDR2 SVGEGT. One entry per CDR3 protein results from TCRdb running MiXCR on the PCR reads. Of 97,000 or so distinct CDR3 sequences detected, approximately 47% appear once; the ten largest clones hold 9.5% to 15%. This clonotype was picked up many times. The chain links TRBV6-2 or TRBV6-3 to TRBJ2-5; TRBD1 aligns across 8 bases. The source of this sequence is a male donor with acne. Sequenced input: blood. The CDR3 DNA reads TGTGCCAGCAGTTACCACAGTGGACAGGGAGATCAAGAGACCCAGTACTTC. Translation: CASSYHSGQGDQETQYF.